This is a list of T cell receptor beta chains from one sample in a study of metastatic and nonmetastatic thyroid tumors. TCRdb redid the clone calls on the PCR reads using MiXCR. The repertoire consists of 53,000 or so clones, with roughly 20% occurring once and the leading ten covering about 4.1%. The sample taken for sequencing was blood. The origin of the receptors is a female donor with papillary thyroid cancer or a benign thyroid nodule (not recorded which). Some clones in this sample may be carry-over from other donors' samples. Both conserved end residues are part of each CDR3. D genes are given only for firm matches. Clone size is not always given. Where it is, it says once, few, many or a class for expanded clones.

clone_size	v_call	j_call	d_call	cdr3_nt	cdr3_aa
many	TRBV11-2	TRBJ2-2	-	TGTGCCAGCAGCTGGAGGGACCCCGCGAACACCGGGGAGCTGTTTTTT	CASSWRDPANTGELFF
-	TRBV20-1	TRBJ2-7	-	TGCAGTGCTAGGGCAATAGCTTATTCCTCCTACGAGCAGTACTTC	CSARAIAYSSYEQYF
few	TRBV7-2	TRBJ1-6	-	TGTGCCAGCAGCTTTCGGTATTCACCCCTCCACTTT	CASSFRYSPLHF
few	TRBV6-1	TRBJ1-5	-	TGTGCCAGCAGTCTAACAGGGAGCTGGGATCAGCCCCAGCATTTC	CASSLTGSWDQPQHF
many	TRBV5-5	TRBJ1-2	-	TGTGCCAGCAGCTTGGAGGGTCATGGCTACACCTTC	CASSLEGHGYTF
many	TRBV28	TRBJ2-7	-	TGTGCCAGCAGTACACGGGAGCAGTACTTC	CASSTREQYF
many	TRBV20-1	TRBJ2-1	-	TGCAGTGCTGCACTAGCTGTCGGAAACAATGAGCAGTTCTTC	CSAALAVGNNEQFF
many	TRBV6-4	TRBJ1-1	-	TGTGCCAGCACAGGCCGCACTGAAGCTTTCTTT	CASTGRTEAFF
many	TRBV20-1	TRBJ1-4	-	TGCAGTGCTACAGTCTTTTATAATGAAAAACTGTTTTTT	CSATVFYNEKLFF
medium-sized	TRBV4-1	TRBJ2-7	-	TGCGCCAGCAGCCAAGAGAGGCTCTACGAGCAGTACTTC	CASSQERLYEQYF
many	TRBV5-8	TRBJ1-2	-	TGTGCCAGCAGCTTAACATATAGTAACTATGGCTACACCTTC	CASSLTYSNYGYTF
many	TRBV15	TRBJ2-3	-	TGTGCCACCAGCAGCTTCTCCGGAACGGAGCCAGATACGCAGTATTTT	CATSSFSGTEPDTQYF
many	TRBV6-2/TRBV6-3	TRBJ2-5	TRBD2	TGTGCCAGCAGTTGGGGGACTAGCGGGAGTGGGCAAGAGACCCAGTACTTC	CASSWGTSGSGQETQYF
many	TRBV9	TRBJ2-3	-	TGTGCCAGCAGCGTAGACCAATTCACAGATACGCAGTATTTT	CASSVDQFTDTQYF
many	TRBV30	TRBJ2-7	TRBD2	TGTGCCTGGAGTGAGGTAGCGGGAGTCCACGAGCAGTACTTC	CAWSEVAGVHEQYF
many	TRBV28	TRBJ2-7	TRBD2	TGTGCCAGCAGTTCCTTAGCGGGGGTCTACGAGCAGTACTTC	CASSSLAGVYEQYF
many	TRBV5-8	TRBJ2-3	-	TGTGCCAGCAGCCCCAAATCGTTGGGTACGCAGTATTTT	CASSPKSLGTQYF
many	TRBV6-4	TRBJ1-1	TRBD1	TGTGCCAGCAGTGACTCGCCGACAGGGTTAGCTTTCTTT	CASSDSPTGLAFF
-	TRBV20-1	TRBJ2-7	-	TGCAGTGCTAGGGGTCCCTCGTGGGGAGCCCCGGGAGAGCAATACTTC	CSARGPSWGAPGEQYF
many	TRBV20-1	TRBJ2-5	-	TGCAGTGCTAGCGGGACGCCGGCCCAAGAGACCCAGTACTTC	CSASGTPAQETQYF
-	TRBV29-1	TRBJ1-1	-	TGCAGCGTTGAGTTGTGGGCAGGCACTGAAGCTTTTTTT	CSVELWAGTEAFF
many	TRBV30	TRBJ2-7	TRBD1	TGTGCCTGGACAGGGGGAAACTACGAGCAGTACTTC	CAWTGGNYEQYF
-	TRBV5-1	TRBJ2-1	TRBD1	TGCGCCAGCAGCTTCAGGGGGATTGATTCATATGAGCAGTTCTTC	CASSFRGIDSYEQFF
many	TRBV7-2	TRBJ2-5	-	TGTGCCAGCAGCTTAGACCTAAAGGAGACCCAGTACTTC	CASSLDLKETQYF
-	TRBV4-1	TRBJ2-7	TRBD1	TGCGCCAGCAGCCATACTACCGGACAGGGCTACGATCAGTACTTC	CASSHTTGQGYDQYF
-	TRBV5-6	TRBJ2-1	-	TGTGCCAGAAGCTTGGTAGGCAATGAGCAGTTCTTC	CARSLVGNEQFF
many	TRBV7-2	TRBJ2-7	-	TGTGCCAGCAGCCTCTTCAACTACGAGCAGTACTTC	CASSLFNYEQYF
-	TRBV6-9	TRBJ2-1	-	TGTGCCAGCAGTTATGGGGAGAGGCAGTTCTTC	CASSYGERQFF
few	TRBV29-1	TRBJ2-1	-	TGCAGCGGGGGGGTCCCCCTCCCCGGCAATGAGCAGTTCTTC	CSGGVPLPGNEQFF
many	TRBV20-1	TRBJ2-7	-	TGCAGTGCTTCCCGGAGGATAGAGCAGTACTTC	CSASRRIEQYF
many	TRBV30	TRBJ2-1	TRBD2	TGTGCCGGGACTAGCGGCTACAATGAGCAGTTCTTC	CAGTSGYNEQFF
-	TRBV5-1	TRBJ2-7	TRBD1	TGCGCCAGCAGCTTAGGACAGGGGGTTACCTACGAGCAGTACTTC	CASSLGQGVTYEQYF
few	TRBV29-1	TRBJ1-1	-	TGCAGCCCCTCCAAGGGGGTGGTGGGCACTGAAGCTTTCTTT	CSPSKGVVGTEAFF
-	TRBV7-9	TRBJ2-7	-	TGTGCTAGCAGCTTAGCGACCTACGAGCACTACTTC	CASSLATYEHYF
many	TRBV7-9	TRBJ1-4	-	TGTGCCAGCAGTTTTTCTCGGGGGACAACTAATGAAAAACTGTTTTTT	CASSFSRGTTNEKLFF
-	TRBV19	TRBJ1-2	-	TGTGCCAGTAGTAGAATCGGGACAAAAAAAGGGTATGGCTACACCTTC	CASSRIGTKKGYGYTF
many	TRBV11-3	TRBJ2-7	-	TGTGCCAGCAGCGCTGGGGATTACAGGGAGCAGTACTTC	CASSAGDYREQYF
many	TRBV20-1	TRBJ2-3	-	TGCAGTGCTGGGCCGTTGGGCACAGATACGCAGTATTTT	CSAGPLGTDTQYF
-	TRBV28	TRBJ2-4	-	TGTGCCAGCACCCTAGGGAGTAGCTTAGCCAAAAACATTCAGTACTTC	CASTLGSSLAKNIQYF
many	TRBV15	TRBJ2-1	-	TGTGCCACCAGCAGAGGCCCGGGGGAAAAAGAGCAGTTCTTC	CATSRGPGEKEQFF
many	TRBV2	TRBJ2-7	-	TGTGCCAGCAGTGAAAATAGACAGACCTCCTACGAGCAGTACTTC	CASSENRQTSYEQYF
many	TRBV20-1	TRBJ2-1	TRBD2	TGCAGTGCTAGAGATATCCGCGGGACTAACAAACATGAGCAGTTCTTC	CSARDIRGTNKHEQFF
few	TRBV11-1	TRBJ2-7	TRBD2	TGTGCCAGCAGCTCTACTAGCGTTCGGGGGGGTGGCGAGCAGTACTTC	CASSSTSVRGGGEQYF
many	TRBV12-5	TRBJ1-1	-	TGTGCTAGTGCCGGGACTGAAGCTTTCTTT	CASAGTEAFF
few	TRBV6-1	TRBJ2-6	-	TGTGCCAGCAAAGTGGGAGAGACGGGGGCCAACGTCCTTACTTTC	CASKVGETGANVLTF
many	TRBV3-1	TRBJ2-4	-	TGTGCCAGCAGCCAGGGCTGGAACATTCAGTACTTC	CASSQGWNIQYF
-	TRBV7-3	TRBJ1-1	-	TGTGCCAGCAGCTTAACTGGGCAGGTAAACACTGAAGCTTTCTTT	CASSLTGQVNTEAFF
many	TRBV7-9	TRBJ2-7	TRBD1	TGTGCCAGCAGCGGGACAGGGAGCTCCTACGAGCAGTACTTC	CASSGTGSSYEQYF
many	TRBV20-1	TRBJ1-6	-	TGCAGTGCTAGAGATGTACAGGGATTTTCCTCACCCCTCCACTTT	CSARDVQGFSSPLHF
once	TRBV5-1	TRBJ2-1	-	TGCGCCAGCAGCGGAGGGTGGACCCAGCCAGACAATGAGCAGTTCTTC	CASSGGWTQPDNEQFF
-	TRBV11-2	TRBJ2-7	-	TGTGCCAGCAGTCTCCCGGGACAAGGGTCCTACGATCAGTACTTC	CASSLPGQGSYDQYF
-	TRBV5-1	TRBJ1-1	-	TGCGCCAGCAGCTTGGCCGGGACGCCGAACACTGAAGATTTCTTT	CASSLAGTPNTEDFF
many	TRBV19	TRBJ1-2	-	TGTGCCAGTAGTATAGATCATGCTAACTATGGCTACACCTTC	CASSIDHANYGYTF
many	TRBV15	TRBJ1-2	-	TGTGCCACCAGCAATGGACAAGCCGGCTACACCTTC	CATSNGQAGYTF